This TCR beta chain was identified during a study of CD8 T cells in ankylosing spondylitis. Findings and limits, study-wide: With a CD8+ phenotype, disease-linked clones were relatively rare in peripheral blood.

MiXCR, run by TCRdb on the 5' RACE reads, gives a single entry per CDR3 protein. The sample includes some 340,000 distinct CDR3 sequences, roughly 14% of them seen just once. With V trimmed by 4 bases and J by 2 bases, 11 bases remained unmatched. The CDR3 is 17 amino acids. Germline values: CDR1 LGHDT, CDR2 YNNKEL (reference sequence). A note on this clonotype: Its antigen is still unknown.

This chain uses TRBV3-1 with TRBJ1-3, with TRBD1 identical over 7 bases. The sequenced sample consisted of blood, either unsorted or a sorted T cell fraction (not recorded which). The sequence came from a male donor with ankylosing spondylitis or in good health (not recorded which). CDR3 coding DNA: TGTGCCAGCAGCCCAGGGGGGGTTACGGGGCCTGGAAACACCATATATTTT. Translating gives CASSPGGVTGPGNTIYF.